The rows below give T cell receptor beta chains drawn from one sample of a study of blood T cell repertoires in COVID-19. TCRdb's table, derived via immunoSEQ multiplex PCR, lists solely in-frame clones and lacks some. The table has approximately 170,000 clones, approximately 80% seen once. The sample consisted of peripheral blood. The receptors come from a woman in her sixties or seventies with COVID-19, enrolled during active disease. Both conserved end residues are part of each CDR3. The order of the fields is J gene, V gene, D gene, clone size, CDR3 DNA, CDR3 protein. The D gene is left open where the match is weak. Part of the rows lack a size; the others show once, few, many or a class for expanded clones.

J: TRBJ2-2
V: TRBV24-1
D: TRBD2
size: once
DNA: TGTGCCACCAGTGAAAGCGGGAGAGGAACCGGGGAGCTGTTTTTT
CDR3: CATSESGRGTGELFF

J: TRBJ2-5
V: TRBV15
D: -
size: once
DNA: TGTGCCACCAGCACACGGGGTCAGAGAGAGACCCAGTACTTC
CDR3: CATSTRGQRETQYF

J: TRBJ1-1
V: TRBV2
D: -
size: -
DNA: TGTGCCAGCAGTGTCAACCGAGGGAACACTGAAGCTTTCTTT
CDR3: CASSVNRGNTEAFF

J: TRBJ2-2
V: TRBV2
D: -
size: -
DNA: TGTGCCAGCAGACGGGAGAACACCGGGGAGCTGTTTTTT
CDR3: CASRRENTGELFF

J: TRBJ2-2
V: TRBV7-8
D: -
size: -
DNA: TGTGCCAGCAGCCCAGTGACAGGCTTCTCCGGGGAGCTGTTTTTT
CDR3: CASSPVTGFSGELFF

J: TRBJ2-5
V: TRBV18
D: -
size: -
DNA: TGTGCCAGCTCACCGACTAGATTATCGTCCCAAGAGACCCAGTACTTC
CDR3: CASSPTRLSSQETQYF

J: TRBJ1-5
V: TRBV30
D: -
size: -
DNA: TGTGCCTGGAGTGTACGGGGGGATCAGCCCCAGCATTTT
CDR3: CAWSVRGDQPQHF

J: TRBJ1-1
V: TRBV5-1
D: -
size: few
DNA: TGCGCCAGCAGCTCCGGCCCGGGGGATTACACTGAAGCTTTCTTT
CDR3: CASSSGPGDYTEAFF

J: TRBJ1-4
V: TRBV2
D: TRBD1
size: -
DNA: TGTGCCAGCAGGGGCACGGACAGGGGTGGGGAAAAACTGTTTTTT
CDR3: CASRGTDRGGEKLFF

J: TRBJ1-2
V: TRBV3-1/TRBV3-2
D: -
size: -
DNA: TGTGCCAGCAGCCAAGACGGACAGATTAGAGGCTACACCTTC
CDR3: CASSQDGQIRGYTF

J: TRBJ1-5
V: TRBV30
D: -
size: -
DNA: TGTGCCTGGAGTACCCCCAGGCCCCCGGGAGGTCAGCCCCAGCATTTT
CDR3: CAWSTPRPPGGQPQHF

J: TRBJ2-5
V: TRBV3-1/TRBV3-2
D: -
size: -
DNA: TGTGCCAGCAGCCAAGGGACTCGAGAGACCCAGTACTTC
CDR3: CASSQGTRETQYF

J: TRBJ1-4
V: TRBV28
D: -
size: -
DNA: TGTGCCAGCACCGACCCAGGGATAGGCGAAAAACTGTTTTTT
CDR3: CASTDPGIGEKLFF

J: TRBJ2-7
V: TRBV27
D: -
size: -
DNA: TGTGCCAGCAGGGACTCAGACGTCCACGAGCAGTACTTC
CDR3: CASRDSDVHEQYF

J: TRBJ2-1
V: TRBV27
D: -
size: few
DNA: TGTGCCAGCAGAAGGACAGCTTACTACAATGAGCAGTTCTTC
CDR3: CASRRTAYYNEQFF

J: TRBJ2-7
V: TRBV12-3/TRBV12-4
D: TRBD1
size: -
DNA: TGTGCCAGCACACCGGGACAGAACTACGAGCAGTACTTC
CDR3: CASTPGQNYEQYF

J: TRBJ2-5
V: TRBV5-6
D: TRBD2
size: -
DNA: TGTGCCAGTGGACTAGCGGGGGGGCAAGAGACCCAGTACTTC
CDR3: CASGLAGGQETQYF

J: TRBJ1-2
V: TRBV30
D: -
size: -
DNA: TGTGCCTGGAGTAGGCAGCAGGCTAACTATGGCTACACCTTC
CDR3: CAWSRQQANYGYTF

J: TRBJ1-5
V: TRBV28
D: TRBD1
size: few
DNA: TGTGCCAGCAGTTTTTCACAGGGGGTTCAGCCCCAGCATTTT
CDR3: CASSFSQGVQPQHF

J: TRBJ1-1
V: TRBV7-9
D: -
size: -
DNA: TGTGCCAGCACCTCTCGGGGGAATGAAGCTTTCTTT
CDR3: CASTSRGNEAFF

J: TRBJ1-1
V: TRBV12-5
D: -
size: -
DNA: TGTGCTAGTGGTTTGGGGGGGCCGGGGAGTGAAGCTTTCTTT
CDR3: CASGLGGPGSEAFF

J: TRBJ1-5
V: TRBV5-3
D: TRBD1
size: -
DNA: TGTGCCAGAGGGGACAGGGGGCTGAGTCAGCCCCAGCATTTT
CDR3: CARGDRGLSQPQHF

J: TRBJ1-1
V: TRBV12-3/TRBV12-4
D: -
size: -
DNA: TGTGCCAGCACCGGAGTCGTCACTGAAGCTTTCTTT
CDR3: CASTGVVTEAFF

J: TRBJ2-4
V: TRBV6-5
D: TRBD1
size: -
DNA: TGTGCCAGTGAAGTAGGACAGGCGGCCAAAAACATTCAGTACTTC
CDR3: CASEVGQAAKNIQYF

J: TRBJ2-3
V: TRBV28
D: -
size: -
DNA: TGTGCCAGCAGTTTCCCATTGAGCACAGATACGCAGTATTTT
CDR3: CASSFPLSTDTQYF

J: TRBJ1-1
V: TRBV3-1/TRBV3-2
D: -
size: -
DNA: TGTGCCAGCAGCCGTCGAGTACAGTTGCACACTGAAGCTTTCTTT
CDR3: CASSRRVQLHTEAFF

J: TRBJ1-4
V: TRBV7-3
D: -
size: -
DNA: TGTGCCAGCAGCTTAATTTTCCGGACAGTTCATGAAAAACTGTTTTTT
CDR3: CASSLIFRTVHEKLFF

J: TRBJ2-1
V: TRBV6-1
D: TRBD2
size: -
DNA: TGTGCCAGCAGTGAACCCGGACTAGTGCGGGGCAATGAGCAGTTCTTC
CDR3: CASSEPGLVRGNEQFF

J: TRBJ1-5
V: TRBV11-3
D: TRBD1
size: -
DNA: TGTGCCAGCAGCGCACGACTAGGACAGGATGAGAATCAGCCCCAGCATTTT
CDR3: CASSARLGQDENQPQHF

J: TRBJ1-2
V: TRBV18
D: -
size: -
DNA: TGTGCCAGCTCACGAGACGCCGGGACTAACTATGGCTACACCTTC
CDR3: CASSRDAGTNYGYTF

J: TRBJ2-4
V: TRBV7-2
D: -
size: -
DNA: TGTGCCAGCAGCTTAGGGGGCGCGGCCAAAAACATTCAGTACTTC
CDR3: CASSLGGAAKNIQYF

J: TRBJ1-6
V: TRBV6-5
D: -
size: -
DNA: TGTGCCAGCAGTTACCTACCCAGGGCATCTGATTCACCCCTCCACTTT
CDR3: CASSYLPRASDSPLHF

J: TRBJ2-2
V: TRBV15
D: TRBD2
size: -
DNA: TGTGCCACCAGCAGAGAGAGCGGGACGAACACCGGGGAGCTGTTTTTT
CDR3: CATSRESGTNTGELFF